The rows below give T cell receptor beta chains drawn from one sample of a study of CD8 T cells in ankylosing spondylitis. TCRdb analysed the 5' RACE reads with MiXCR anew, one entry per CDR3 protein. Altogether more than 600,000 distinct CDR3 sequences are present, roughly 19% being singletons, with the ten largest covering 19%. The sequencing sample was made of blood, either unsorted or a sorted T cell fraction (not recorded which). These receptors were obtained from a male donor with ankylosing spondylitis. The CDR3 runs from the conserved cysteine through the conserved F or W. The D gene is left open where the match is weak. Rows may omit the clone size; those that give it use once, few, many or a size class.

J gene | D gene | clone size | V gene | CDR3 DNA | CDR3 protein
TRBJ2-5 | NA | few | TRBV6-1 | TGTGCCAGCAGCCCAGGAAGGGTTTTGGGGGTTCTAACCCAGTACTTC | CASSPGRVLGVLTQYF
TRBJ2-2 | NA | NA | TRBV6-1 | TGTGCCAGCAGTGAAGGTTTTGTAAGAGCCGGGGAGCTGTTTTTT | CASSEGFVRAGELFF
TRBJ2-3 | NA | NA | TRBV29-1 | TGCAGCGTTGAATTAACGGACACTCTCCCGGCGGATACGCAGTATTTT | CSVELTDTLPADTQYF
TRBJ1-6 | NA | NA | TRBV7-9 | TGTGCCAGCAGCGCCGGGACCCTCGAACAACACTTT | CASSAGTLEQHF
TRBJ2-2 | NA | few | TRBV5-5 | TGTGCCAGCAGCTTGGCCGGAGGTTGGGCCGGGGAGCTGTTTTTT | CASSLAGGWAGELFF
TRBJ2-3 | NA | many | TRBV18 | TGTGCCAGCTCACCCCAGGAGGGGGATACGCAGTATTTT | CASSPQEGDTQYF
TRBJ1-4 | NA | few | TRBV7-3 | TGTGCCAGCAGCCAACTCAAAGTAGGAGGCTGGGGGGAAAAACTGTTTTTT | CASSQLKVGGWGEKLFF
TRBJ2-7 | TRBD2 | NA | TRBV5-6 | TGTGCCAGCAGCTTAACGACGGGGGGGCCGAGGTCCTACGAGCAGTACTTC | CASSLTTGGPRSYEQYF
TRBJ2-7 | NA | many | TRBV29-1 | TGCAGCGTTGGTGGGGCCCTTACCTACGAGCAGTACTTC | CSVGGALTYEQYF
TRBJ2-1 | NA | NA | TRBV20-1 | TGCAGTGCTAGTCCCGTCCCCGCGGGCCACAATGAGCAGTTCTTC | CSASPVPAGHNEQFF
TRBJ2-7 | TRBD2 | many | TRBV6-6 | TGTGCCAGCAGTTACGAAAAGCGGGATATGACATTC | CASSYEKRDMTF
TRBJ2-3 | TRBD2 | NA | TRBV7-2 | TGTGCCAGCAGCTCGGCCCTAGCGGGGGGGGGCACAGATACGCAGTATTTT | CASSSALAGGGTDTQYF
TRBJ1-4 | NA | NA | TRBV20-1 | TGCAGTGCTAGAGACGAGGCGGAAGCAACTAATGAAAAACTGTTTTTT | CSARDEAEATNEKLFF
TRBJ2-1 | NA | few | TRBV5-1 | TGCGCCAGCAGTTTTCAGGTTGAGCAGTTCTTC | CASSFQVEQFF
TRBJ1-4 | TRBD1 | NA | TRBV3-1 | TGTGCCAGCAGGCGAGGGACAGCAGTCCGGGAGGAAAAACTGTTTTTT | CASRRGTAVREEKLFF
TRBJ2-1 | TRBD2 | few | TRBV20-1 | TGCAGTGCGTCTCGGGAGGTCGGGTACAATGAGCAGTTCTTC | CSASREVGYNEQFF
TRBJ2-7 | TRBD2 | many | TRBV12-3/TRBV12-4 | TGTGCCAGCAGTTTCTGGGCTAGCGGGGCCTACGAGCAGTACTTC | CASSFWASGAYEQYF
TRBJ1-2 | TRBD1 | few | TRBV16 | TGTGCCAGCAGCCAATCTGAAGGGGCAGGGGGACGCTATGGCTACACCTTC | CASSQSEGAGGRYGYTF
TRBJ2-4 | NA | NA | TRBV29-1 | TGCAGCGTTGAAGGTGGCTTAGCCAAAAACATTCAGTACTTC | CSVEGGLAKNIQYF
TRBJ2-6 | NA | few | TRBV6-1 | TGTGCCGCTGGGGAGGGGGGTTCTGGGGCCAACGTCCTGACTTTC | CAAGEGGSGANVLTF
TRBJ1-2 | NA | NA | TRBV27 | TGTGCCAGCAGTAAGGGCAATGGCTACACCTTC | CASSKGNGYTF
TRBJ2-2 | NA | few | TRBV4-3 | TGCGCCAGCAGCCAAGTGGGCGCCACCGGGGAGCTGTTTTTT | CASSQVGATGELFF
TRBJ2-3 | NA | few | TRBV6-5 | TGTGCCAGCAGTTACGAGGCGGGACCCAGCACAGATATGCAGTATTTT | CASSYEAGPSTDMQYF
TRBJ2-6 | NA | few | TRBV29-1 | TGCAGCGTAAAGGGACTTCCGGACTCCTCCGTCCTGACTTTC | CSVKGLPDSSVLTF
TRBJ2-7 | NA | NA | TRBV3-1 | TGTGCCAGCAGCCAAAGGGGTCTGGGCGAGCAGTACTTC | CASSQRGLGEQYF
TRBJ1-1 | NA | many | TRBV12-3/TRBV12-4 | TGTGCCAGCACCCTAGGGGCAGCCCTGAACACTGAAGCTTTCTTT | CASTLGAALNTEAFF
TRBJ2-7 | TRBD2 | NA | TRBV4-2 | TGTGCCAGCAGCCAGGGTAGCGGGAGTATTTACGAGCAGTACTTC | CASSQGSGSIYEQYF
TRBJ2-1 | NA | NA | TRBV7-2 | TGTGCCAGCACCCCCCCGAATCATATAGGGAATGAGCAGTTCTTC | CASTPPNHIGNEQFF
TRBJ1-5 | TRBD1 | NA | TRBV6-1 | TGTGCCAGCAGTAGTACAGGGGGCACGTACCAACCCCAGCATTTT | CASSSTGGTYQPQHF
TRBJ1-1 | TRBD1 | few | TRBV7-3 | TGTGCCAGCAGCTTAAGCGGACAGGCTGAAGCTTTCTTT | CASSLSGQAEAFF
TRBJ2-3 | TRBD2 | NA | TRBV29-1 | TGCAGCCACCGGGGGGGGGCGGCGCGGGAGGGCCTTAATACGCAGTATTTT | CSHRGGAAREGLNTQYF
TRBJ2-1 | TRBD2 | NA | TRBV11-2 | TGTGCCAGCAGCTTAGAACCCAGGGGACTAGCGGGCACCGACTCCTACAATGAGCAGTTCTTC | CASSLEPRGLAGTDSYNEQFF
TRBJ2-7 | TRBD1 | many | TRBV3-1 | TGTGCCAGCAGTTCGGGGACAGGGGTTTACGAGCAGTACTTC | CASSSGTGVYEQYF
TRBJ2-5 | TRBD2 | NA | TRBV12-3/TRBV12-4 | TGTGCCAGCAGTTTAGTCTCTAGCGGGGGCCAAGAGACCCAGTACTTC | CASSLVSSGGQETQYF
TRBJ2-1 | NA | NA | TRBV7-2 | TGTGCCAGCAGCTTAGGGAAAGGGCGGGGAGAGTACAATGAGCAGTTCTTC | CASSLGKGRGEYNEQFF
TRBJ2-5 | NA | NA | TRBV9 | TGTGCCAGCAGCCCATGGTGGGGCGTCCAAGAGACCCAGTACTTC | CASSPWWGVQETQYF
TRBJ1-5 | TRBD1 | once | TRBV7-8 | TGTGCCAGCAGCACCCGGACAGGGGAGTGGGATAGCAATCAGCCCCAGCATTTT | CASSTRTGEWDSNQPQHF
TRBJ2-1 | TRBD2 | few | TRBV10-3 | TGTGCCATCAGTGCTAGCGGGGCTTACAATGAGCAGTTCTTC | CAISASGAYNEQFF
TRBJ2-3 | NA | few | TRBV29-1 | TGCAGCGTTGCCCACGGGAGCGGCGCGGATACGCAGTATTTT | CSVAHGSGADTQYF
TRBJ2-1 | TRBD1 | few | TRBV5-1 | TGCGCCAGCAGCTTGGAGGGGGCTCATAAGCAGTTCTTC | CASSLEGAHKQFF
TRBJ1-5 | TRBD1 | NA | TRBV20-1 | TGCAGTGCTTTACGTGGGGGGACAGAGAATCAGCCCCAGAATTTT | CSALRGGTENQPQNF
TRBJ2-7 | NA | few | TRBV20-1 | TGCAGTGCTAGTTTCGGGGGCAGCTACGAGCAGTACTTC | CSASFGGSYEQYF
TRBJ2-1 | TRBD1 | NA | TRBV28 | TGTGCCAGCAGTTTAAGGACAGGGCGCCATGAGCAGTTCTTC | CASSLRTGRHEQFF
TRBJ2-1 | NA | once | TRBV7-6 | TGTGCCAGCAGCTTAGGTGGCGGGACAGCAAATTACAATGAGCAGTTCTTC | CASSLGGGTANYNEQFF
TRBJ2-2 | TRBD2 | NA | TRBV7-6 | TGTGCCAGCAGCTTAGCGTCTAGCGGGAGGCGGACCGGGGAGCTGTTTTTT | CASSLASSGRRTGELFF
TRBJ2-1 | NA | NA | TRBV11-3 | TGTGCCAGCAGCTTAGTACCGGTACTAGGAAATGACGAGCAGTTCTTC | CASSLVPVLGNDEQFF
TRBJ1-4 | NA | NA | TRBV4-2 | TGTGCCAGCAGCCAAGAGGGAGATTTTGAAAAACTGTTTTTT | CASSQEGDFEKLFF
TRBJ1-1 | NA | few | TRBV6-1 | TGTGCCAGCATCAATAGGGACCCAGGGAACACTGAAGCTTTCTTT | CASINRDPGNTEAFF
TRBJ2-7 | NA | many | TRBV5-1 | TGCGCCAGCAGCCCTTCGGCGGGGAGCTCCTACGAGCAGTACTTC | CASSPSAGSSYEQYF
TRBJ2-1 | TRBD2 | NA | TRBV6-2/TRBV6-3 | TGTGCCAGCAGCGCCACTAGCGGGCGATACAATGAGCAGTTCTTC | CASSATSGRYNEQFF